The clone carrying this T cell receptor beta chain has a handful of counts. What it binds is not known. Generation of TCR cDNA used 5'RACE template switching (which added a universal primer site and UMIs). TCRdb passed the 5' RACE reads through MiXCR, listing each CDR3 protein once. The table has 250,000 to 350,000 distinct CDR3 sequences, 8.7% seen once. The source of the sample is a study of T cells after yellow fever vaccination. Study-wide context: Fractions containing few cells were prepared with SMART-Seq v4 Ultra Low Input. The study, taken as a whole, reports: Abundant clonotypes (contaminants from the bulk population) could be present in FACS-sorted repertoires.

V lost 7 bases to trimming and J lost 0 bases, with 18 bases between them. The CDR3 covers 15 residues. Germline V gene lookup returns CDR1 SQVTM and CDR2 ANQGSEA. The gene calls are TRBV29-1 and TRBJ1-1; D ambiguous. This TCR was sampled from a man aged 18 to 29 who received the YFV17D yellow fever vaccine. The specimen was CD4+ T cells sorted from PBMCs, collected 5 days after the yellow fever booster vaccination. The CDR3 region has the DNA TGCAGCGCCCGACCCACTTTTAACCTGAACACTGAAGCTTTCTTT. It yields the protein CSARPTFNLNTEAFF.